The subject of this entry is one T cell receptor (beta chain). Antigen: not known. The sample comes from a study of CD8 T cells in ankylosing spondylitis. The V and J ends lost 5 bases and 7 bases respectively, with 15 bases between them. There are 13 residues in the CDR3. Germline CDR1 reads DFQATT; CDR2 reads SNEGSKA (reference sequence). Quantitative 5'-RACE with molecular barcodes produced the TCR beta libraries. In TCRdb, the 5' RACE reads were re-called with MiXCR into one record per CDR3 protein. Of approximately 520,000 distinct CDR3 sequences in the sample, approximately 5% were seen once. Study outcomes and limitations: Blood of patients with ankylosing spondylitis appeared to be characterized by a TCR beta motif of about 8 highly homologous variants. Reportedly, significant enrichment of disease-linked clones occurred in matched ankylosing spondylitis synovial fluid.

The chain employs TRBV20-1 and TRBJ2-1; D might be TRBD2 (5 bases). Material for sequencing was blood, either unsorted or a sorted T cell fraction (not recorded which). The clonotype was recovered from a male donor with ankylosing spondylitis. CDR3 DNA: TGCAGTGCTTCCAGCGGAAGCGCAAATGAGCAGTTCTTC. This encodes CSASSGSANEQFF.